The rows below give T cell receptor beta chains drawn from one sample of a study of human T cells and chemical hapten exposure. TCRdb re-derived calls from the RACE reads in MiXCR, one entry per CDR3 protein. The sample includes 120,000 or so distinct CDR3 sequences, around 10% of them seen just once. Source: whole blood, taken in connection with sensitization to the hapten diphenylcyclopropenone (DPC). The source of these receptors is a woman between 45 and 60 years old with alopecia areata. Some clones in this sample may be carry-over from other donors' samples. Both conserved end residues are part of each CDR3. The order of the fields is J gene, V gene, CDR3 protein.

J gene: TRBJ1-1
V gene: TRBV20-1
CDR3 protein: CSATTGSHTEAFF

J gene: TRBJ2-7
V gene: TRBV20-1
CDR3 protein: CSARLTDEQYF

J gene: TRBJ2-3
V gene: TRBV20-1
CDR3 protein: CSAPRGGWDKADTQYF

J gene: TRBJ1-2
V gene: TRBV6-2/TRBV6-3
CDR3 protein: CASSPGTAIKDYGYTF

J gene: TRBJ2-1
V gene: TRBV3-1
CDR3 protein: CASSPQGLAGGYNEQFF

J gene: TRBJ2-3
V gene: TRBV20-1
CDR3 protein: CSADGTSGIGTDTQYF

J gene: TRBJ2-5
V gene: TRBV29-1
CDR3 protein: CSVEVLVGETQYF

J gene: TRBJ2-7
V gene: TRBV29-1
CDR3 protein: CSVSRGTAAYEQYF

J gene: TRBJ2-3
V gene: TRBV28
CDR3 protein: CASSQGEDTQYF

J gene: TRBJ2-7
V gene: TRBV3-2
CDR3 protein: CASSQVRDRRYEQYF

J gene: TRBJ1-6
V gene: TRBV2
CDR3 protein: CASSIQGNNSPLHF

J gene: TRBJ1-6
V gene: TRBV20-1
CDR3 protein: CSASNPPGATYNSPLHF

J gene: TRBJ1-4
V gene: TRBV6-1
CDR3 protein: CASRGMGLFF

J gene: TRBJ2-3
V gene: TRBV2
CDR3 protein: CASRGWRGAELSTDTQYF

J gene: TRBJ2-3
V gene: TRBV6-6
CDR3 protein: CASSYQGRFSTDTQYF

J gene: TRBJ2-3
V gene: TRBV7-2
CDR3 protein: CASSLQPTDTQYF

J gene: TRBJ1-2
V gene: TRBV20-1
CDR3 protein: CSARRTGGYTF

J gene: TRBJ1-6
V gene: TRBV5-1
CDR3 protein: CASSLVLDRSNSPLHF

J gene: TRBJ1-2
V gene: TRBV3-1
CDR3 protein: CASSQDGRGFYGYTF

J gene: TRBJ2-7
V gene: TRBV29-1
CDR3 protein: CSVVPKSNEQYF

J gene: TRBJ2-7
V gene: TRBV6-5
CDR3 protein: CASSYSGQGYEQYF

J gene: TRBJ2-3
V gene: TRBV5-1
CDR3 protein: CASSLASGGRTDTQYF

J gene: TRBJ2-1
V gene: TRBV28
CDR3 protein: CASRPPGWVNEQFF

J gene: TRBJ2-5
V gene: TRBV5-1
CDR3 protein: CASSRGAAIQETQYF

J gene: TRBJ2-7
V gene: TRBV4-3
CDR3 protein: CASSLTSFSEQYF

J gene: TRBJ2-2
V gene: TRBV7-8
CDR3 protein: CASEEGPNTGELFF

J gene: TRBJ2-7
V gene: TRBV12-3/TRBV12-4
CDR3 protein: CASSLNRGSYEQYF

J gene: TRBJ2-4
V gene: TRBV7-2
CDR3 protein: CASSSLRALGTSRTNIQYF